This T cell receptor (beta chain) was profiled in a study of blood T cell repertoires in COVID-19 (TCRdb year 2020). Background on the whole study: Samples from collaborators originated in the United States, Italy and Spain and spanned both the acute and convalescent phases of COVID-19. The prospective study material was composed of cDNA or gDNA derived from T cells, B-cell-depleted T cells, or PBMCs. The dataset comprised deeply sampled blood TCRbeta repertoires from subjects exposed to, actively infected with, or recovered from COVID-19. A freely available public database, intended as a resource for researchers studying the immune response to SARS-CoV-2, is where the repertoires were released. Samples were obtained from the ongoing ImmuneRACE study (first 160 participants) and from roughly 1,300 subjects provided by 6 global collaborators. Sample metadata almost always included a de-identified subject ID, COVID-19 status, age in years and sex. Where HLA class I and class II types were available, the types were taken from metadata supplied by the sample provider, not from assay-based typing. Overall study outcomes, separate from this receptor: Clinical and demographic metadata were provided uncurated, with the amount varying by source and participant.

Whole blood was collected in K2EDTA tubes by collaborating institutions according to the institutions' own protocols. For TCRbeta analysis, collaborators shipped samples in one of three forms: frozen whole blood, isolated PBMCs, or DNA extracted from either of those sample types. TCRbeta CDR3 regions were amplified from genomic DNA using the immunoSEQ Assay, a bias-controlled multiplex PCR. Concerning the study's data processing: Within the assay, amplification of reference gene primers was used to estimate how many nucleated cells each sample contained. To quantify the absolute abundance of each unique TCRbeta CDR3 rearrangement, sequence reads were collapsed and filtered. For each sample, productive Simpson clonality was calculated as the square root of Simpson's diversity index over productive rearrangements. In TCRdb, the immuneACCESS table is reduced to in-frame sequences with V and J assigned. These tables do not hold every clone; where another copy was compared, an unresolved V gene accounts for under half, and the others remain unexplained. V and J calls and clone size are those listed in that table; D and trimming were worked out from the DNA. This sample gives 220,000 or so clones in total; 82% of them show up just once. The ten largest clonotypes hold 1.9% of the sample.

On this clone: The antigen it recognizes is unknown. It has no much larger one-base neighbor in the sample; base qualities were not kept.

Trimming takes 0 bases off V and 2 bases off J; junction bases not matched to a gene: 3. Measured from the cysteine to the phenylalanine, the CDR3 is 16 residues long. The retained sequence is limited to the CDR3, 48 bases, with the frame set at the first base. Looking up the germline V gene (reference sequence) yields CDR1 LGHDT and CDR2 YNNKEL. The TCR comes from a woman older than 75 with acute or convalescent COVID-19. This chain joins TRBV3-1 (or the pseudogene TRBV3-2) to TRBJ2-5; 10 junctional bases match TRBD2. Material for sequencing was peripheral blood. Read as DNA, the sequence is TGTGCCAGCAGCCAAGAGCAAGCGGGGGGGCAAGAGACCCAGTACTTC. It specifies CASSQEQAGGQETQYF.